Each of the 32 T cell receptor beta chains below was sequenced from the same sample in a study of tumour-infiltrating T cells in Burkitt lymphoma (TCRdb year 2020). The library was obtained by the immunoSEQ multiplex PCR assay. The table was pulled from immuneACCESS by TCRdb, which kept in-frame rearrangements only. Such tables lose some clones; where checked, under half of the loss comes from unresolved V genes, and the rest has no known cause. In all, the sample holds 850 to 1,000 clones, and approximately 84% of those were seen once. The ten largest make up about 37% of the sample. Sequenced sample: tumor tissue. The receptors come from a human donor with Burkitt lymphoma. Some clones in this sample may be carry-over from other donors' samples.

This sequence joins TRBV2 and TRBJ2-1; 9 bases match TRBD1. The V gene end was trimmed by 5 bases and the J gene end by 9 bases; junction bases not matched to a gene: 5. Germline CDR1 is SNHLY and CDR2 is FYNNEI. This CDR3 is 13 amino acids long. The CDR3 here is CASSRDRVTEQFF. The CDR3 DNA follows: TGTGCCAGCAGTCGGGACAGGGTCACTGAGCAGTTCTTC.

The chain uses TRBV6-6 and TRBJ2-7; 8 nucleotides line up with TRBD1. The germline V gene encodes CDR1 MNHNY and CDR2 SVGAGI (reference sequence). The CDR3 is made up of 13 amino acids. The V and J ends lost 6 bases and 3 bases, in that order; junction bases with no gene match: 4. This CDR3 reads CASRDRVYYEQYF. CDR3 nucleotide sequence: TGTGCCAGCAGGGACAGGGTCTACTACGAGCAGTACTTC.

The rearrangement joins TRBV5-1 to TRBJ2-6; the D gene is possibly TRBD1 (6 bases). V lost 1 base and J 4 bases, leaving 15 bases between the germline ends. CDR1 SGHRS and CDR2 YFSETQ come from the germline V gene. The length of the CDR3 is 17 residues. CDR3 loop: CASSLTGMNPGANVLTF. The CDR3 bases are TGCGCCAGCAGCTTGACAGGGATGAATCCCGGGGCCAACGTCCTGACTTTC.

This chain links TRBV10-3 with TRBJ1-4; D is perhaps TRBD1 (5 bases). The CDR3 extends over 14 amino acids. CDR1 and CDR2 from the germline V gene are ENHRY and SYGVKD. Trimming took 3 bases from V and 8 from J, leaving 13 bases between them. DNA for the CDR3: TGTGCCATCAGTGATTCGAGTCCAGGGGAAAAACTGTTTTTT. Translated, it gives CAISDSSPGEKLFF.

This clone is a singleton in its sample. The V and J genes are TRBV28 and TRBJ1-1, with TRBD1 matching 8 bases. The length of the CDR3 is 17 residues. Trimming cost V 3 bases and J 0 bases; bases outside gene matches: 9. Germline values: CDR1 MDHEN, CDR2 SYDVKM. In DNA, the CDR3 is TGTGCCAGCAGTTTTTGGTCGGCAGGGGGCCTGAACACTGAAGCTTTCTTT. As protein: CASSFWSAGGLNTEAFF.

The rearrangement uses TRBV7-2 and TRBJ2-3, with TRBD2 identical over 9 bases. Germline V gene lookup returns CDR1 SGHTA and CDR2 FQGNSA. V lost 5 bases and J lost 2; bases outside the gene matches: 11. The CDR3 runs to 17 residues. DNA of the CDR3: TGTGCCAGCAGCCCAAGGGGTTGGACTAGCGACACAGATACGCAGTATTTT. It specifies CASSPRGWTSDTDTQYF.

By share, this clone counts as hyperexpanded (1% or more). CDR3: CASSYQQGTEAFF. As DNA, the CDR3 is TGTGCCAGCAGTTACCAACAGGGCACTGAAGCTTTCTTT. This chain links TRBV6-5 with TRBJ1-1; perhaps TRBD1 as D (6 bases). Trimming stripped 2 bases from V and 4 bases from J, with 8 bases between. Per the germline V gene, CDR1 is MNHEY and CDR2 is SVGAGI. This CDR3 contains 13 residues.

This chain links TRBV28 with TRBJ1-4; 8 bases align to TRBD1. The V segment lost 6 bases and the J segment 7 bases; nucleotides outside the gene matches: 4. CDR1 and CDR2 from the germline V gene are MDHEN and SYDVKM. There are 13 residues in the CDR3. The chain's CDR3 is CASSGQGGEKLFF. CDR3 DNA: TGTGCCAGCAGCGGACAGGGCGGTGAAAAACTGTTTTTT. The full variable domain, completed using reference TRBV28 and TRBJ1-4, is DVKVTQSSRYLVKRTGEKVFLECVQDMDHENMFWYRQDPGLGLRLIYFSYDVKMKEKGDIPEGYSVSREKKERFSLILESASTNQTSMYLCASSGQGGEKLFFGSGTQLSVL.

This rearrangement joins TRBV27 to TRBJ2-5, with TRBD2 matching 16 bases. In germline, CDR1 is MNHEY, CDR2 SMNVEV (reference sequence). The junction had 7 bases not matched to a gene; V was cut back by 5 bases and J by 7 bases. This CDR3 region has 16 residues. CDR3 bases: TGTGCCAGCAGTGCCGGGACTAGCGGGAGGGCGCGGACCCAGTACTTC. It is translated as CASSAGTSGRARTQYF.

This clone has more than one count but fewer than ten. The V gene is TRBV28, the J gene TRBJ2-3, with 8 bases fitting TRBD2. CDR3 length: 15 amino acids. The ends lost 3 bases at V and 2 bases at J; junction bases unmatched: 4. Germline loops: CDR1 MDHEN, CDR2 SYDVKM. The CDR3: CASSFVSGITDTQYF. In DNA form, the CDR3 reads TGTGCCAGCAGTTTCGTTAGCGGGATCACAGATACGCAGTATTTT.

The chain links TRBV11-1 to TRBJ2-3, with D perhaps TRBD2 (5 bases). The ends were cut back, 2 bases at V and 6 bases at J, with 9 bases in the middle. Germline lookup yields CDR1 SGHAT and CDR2 FQDESV (reference sequence). The CDR3 covers 13 residues. The CDR3 is CASSLTRVDTQYF. The CDR3 nucleotides read TGTGCCAGCAGCTTAACTAGGGTGGATACGCAGTATTTT.

The chain combines TRBV9 with TRBJ2-3, with 12 bases identical to TRBD2. J gave up 5 bases and V 6 bases, and 7 bases lay outside the gene matches. Germline CDR1 SGDLS, CDR2 YYNGEE. This CDR3 spans 15 amino acids. The CDR3 nucleotides read TGTGCCAGCACCCGACTAGCGGGAGTGGGAGATACGCAGTATTTT. Its protein product is CASTRLAGVGDTQYF.

This sequence joins TRBV28 and TRBJ2-7; 7 nucleotides match TRBD1. Germline V gene lookup returns CDR1 MDHEN and CDR2 SYDVKM. Trimming cost V 2 bases and J 2 bases; bases outside gene matches: 6. The CDR3 consists of 15 residues. Here the CDR3 DNA reads TGTGCCAGCAGTTTAACGGGGCAGGGGGCCTACGAGCAGTACTTC. It specifies CASSLTGQGAYEQYF. The variable domain in full, with the rest retrieved from reference TRBV28 and TRBJ2-7, is DVKVTQSSRYLVKRTGEKVFLECVQDMDHENMFWYRQDPGLGLRLIYFSYDVKMKEKGDIPEGYSVSREKKERFSLILESASTNQTSMYLCASSLTGQGAYEQYFGPGTRLTVT.

This chain links TRBV29-1 with TRBJ2-1, with D tentatively TRBD2 (6 bases). Germline values: CDR1 SQVTM, CDR2 ANQGSEA. The V gene lost 7 bases and the J gene lost 0 bases, with 16 bases spanning the gap. This CDR3 is built from 15 residues. The CDR3 reads CSARPGASSYNEQFF. In DNA form, the CDR3 reads TGCAGCGCCCGACCGGGAGCGAGCTCCTACAATGAGCAGTTCTTC.

The chain uses TRBV6-5 and TRBJ1-5; maybe TRBD1 (6 bases). V dropped 8 bases and J dropped 5 bases, with 13 bases sitting between them. The CDR3 totals 13 residues. CDR1 and CDR2 (germline): MNHEY, SVGAGI. CDR3 coding DNA: TGTGCCAGCGGGAGGTCAGGGGATCAGCCCCAGCATTTT. Translated: CASGRSGDQPQHF.

This clone has a handful of counts. This chain links TRBV29-1 with TRBJ2-5; D gene ambiguous. The CDR3 has 12 amino acids. Germline V gene data show CDR1 as SQVTM and CDR2 as ANQGSEA. V dropped 3 bases and J dropped 5 bases, with 10 bases sitting between them. CDR3 residues: CSVDGLSETQYF. The CDR3 DNA sequence: TGCAGCGTTGACGGGTTATCGGAGACCCAGTACTTC.

The chain uses TRBV28 and TRBJ1-1; unclear D gene. Germline CDR1 and CDR2: MDHEN and SYDVKM. The CDR3 consists of 19 residues. The ends were cut back, 3 bases at V and 5 bases at J, with 28 bases in the middle. CDR3 DNA sequence: TGTGCCAGCAGTTTTAGGGTAATCGCCAGGCCACGAGTCGTGACTGAAGCTTTCTTT. Amino acid sequence: CASSFRVIARPRVVTEAFF.

The chain has TRBV7-6 and TRBJ2-3; D possibly corresponds to TRBD1 (5 bases). Germline CDR1 reads SGHVS; CDR2 reads FNYEAQ. This CDR3 region has 14 residues. Deletions cut 1 base from V and 2 bases from J, with 7 bases between. The CDR3, as DNA: TGTGCCAGCAGCTTAGGCAGGGCCACAGATACGCAGTATTTT. Translated, it gives CASSLGRATDTQYF.

The chain carries TRBV6-5 and TRBJ2-5, with no clear D. This CDR3 has 14 amino acids. The V and J ends lost 1 base and 2 bases respectively, with 8 bases between them. CDR1 and CDR2 from the germline V gene are MNHEY and SVGAGI. This chain's CDR3 is CASSYLSEQETQYF. The CDR3 DNA sequence: TGTGCCAGCAGTTACTTAAGCGAGCAAGAGACCCAGTACTTC.

The J gene is TRBJ1-4, the V gene TRBV6-6; the D gene is possibly TRBD1 (6 bases). V dropped 6 bases and J dropped 10 bases, with 12 bases sitting between them. This CDR3 spans 12 amino acids. Germline V CDR1 and CDR2: MNHNY, SVGAGI (reference sequence). The CDR3 sequence: CASSPKGGKLFF. The CDR3 DNA reads TGTGCCAGCAGCCCGAAAGGGGGAAAACTGTTTTTT.

This sequence joins TRBV19 and TRBJ2-1; D is uncertain. This CDR3 contains 15 residues. V dropped 3 bases and J dropped 5 bases, with 14 bases sitting between them. Germline V CDR1 and CDR2: LNHDA, SQIVND (reference sequence). CDR3 nucleotides: TGTGCCAGTAGTATTCTAGTAGGGTTCAACAATGAGCAGTTCTTC. The encoded protein is CASSILVGFNNEQFF. The full variable domain, rest sourced from reference TRBV19 and TRBJ2-1, is DGGITQSPKYLFRKEGQNVTLSCEQNLNHDAMYWYRQDPGQGLRLIYYSQIVNDFQKGDIAEGYSVSREKKESFPLTVTSAQKNPTAFYLCASSILVGFNNEQFFGPGTRLTVL.

This clone has a handful of counts. This chain joins TRBV2 and TRBJ2-2; 9 positions match TRBD1. The CDR3 has 17 amino acids. V shed 1 base, J shed 3 bases, and the junction held 6 bases outside the gene matches. The germline gives CDR1 SNHLY, CDR2 FYNNEI. The CDR3 DNA reads TGTGCCAGCAGTGAAGTAGGACAGGGGCCTTACACCGGGGAGCTGTTTTTT. Encoded protein: CASSEVGQGPYTGELFF.

The chain is built from TRBV28 and TRBJ1-5; 7 nucleotides match TRBD1. V was pared by 6 bases and J by 4 bases, with 6 bases of the junction left unmatched. Germline V gives CDR1 MDHEN, CDR2 SYDVKM. The CDR3 extends over 14 amino acids. CDR3 in DNA: TGTGCCAGCAGCGATCCGGGACAGAATCAGCCCCAGCATTTT. Protein product: CASSDPGQNQPQHF.

This chain joins TRBV7-9 and TRBJ2-1, with a tentative D call TRBD2 (5 bases). V was clipped by 1 base and J by 10 bases, with 14 bases between them. CDR1 is SEHNR and CDR2 is FQNEAQ in the germline V gene (reference sequence). This CDR3 is 14 amino acids long. The CDR3 is CASSLDRGTREQFF. DNA of the CDR3: TGTGCCAGCAGCTTAGATCGGGGAACCCGCGAGCAGTTCTTC.

The CDR3 nucleotides are TGTGCCAGTACCCCGGGGGGCTCGCTTCTGGGGGAGCTGTTTTTT. This gives the protein CASTPGGSLLGELFF. The chain joins TRBV19 to TRBJ2-2, with D perhaps TRBD2 (7 bases). Germline V CDR1 and CDR2: LNHDA, SQIVND (reference sequence). The CDR3 contains 15 residues. The ends were cut back, 7 bases at V and 8 bases at J, with 20 bases in the middle.

The chain combines TRBV15 with TRBJ1-2; D is undetermined. From germline, CDR1 is LNHNV and CDR2 YYDKDF (reference sequence). V lost 7 bases, J lost 8 bases, and 11 bases lay in between. The CDR3 loop spans 11 amino acids. The DNA for the CDR3 is TGTGCCACCACGGCTGGTTGGGGCTACACCTTC. Residues: CATTAGWGYTF.

The V and J genes are TRBV4-1 and TRBJ2-7, with a tentative D call TRBD2 (6 bases). Germline V gives CDR1 MGHRA, CDR2 YSYEKL. The CDR3 contains 15 residues. V was trimmed by 0 bases and J by 2 bases, leaving 11 bases between them. As DNA, the CDR3 is TGCGCCAGCAGCCAAGATTCGCGGGGCCCCTACGAGCAGTACTTC. This sequence encodes CASSQDSRGPYEQYF.

The V gene is TRBV5-4, the J gene TRBJ2-5, with 13 bases identical to TRBD2. From germline, CDR1 is SGHNT and CDR2 YYREEE (reference sequence). Losses at the gene ends were 4 bases for V and 5 bases for J; bases not matched to a gene: 8. The CDR3 is 16 residues long. The CDR3: CASSTAGLAGRETQYF. CDR3 DNA: TGTGCCAGCAGCACCGCGGGACTAGCGGGGAGGGAGACCCAGTACTTC. Filled out from reference TRBV5-4 and TRBJ2-5, the complete variable domain reads ETGVTQSPTHLIKTRGQQVTLRCSSQSGHNTVSWYQQALGQGPQFIFQYYREEENGRGNFPPRFSGLQFPNYSSELNVNALELDDSALYLCASSTAGLAGRETQYFGPGTRLLVL.

This sequence joins TRBV7-8 and TRBJ1-5, with 7 bases lining up with TRBD1. J gave up 8 bases and V 1 base, and 5 bases lay outside the gene matches. Germline lookup yields CDR1 SGHVS and CDR2 FQNEAQ. This CDR3 is built from 14 residues. This chain's CDR3 is CASSLGGGGEPQHF. CDR3 DNA: TGTGCCAGCAGCTTAGGAGGGGGCGGTGAGCCCCAGCATTTT.

This clone was counted once. The chain carries TRBV29-1 and TRBJ1-2, with a weak D call TRBD1 (6 bases). The germline V gene has CDR1 SQVTM and CDR2 ANQGSEA. The CDR3 extends over 12 amino acids. V lost 7 bases and J 4 bases, leaving 13 bases between the germline ends. The CDR3 nucleotides are TGCAGCGCTGGGGACAACTCCTATGGCTACACCTTC. Its protein is CSAGDNSYGYTF. The full variable domain, with the rest looked up from reference TRBV29-1 and TRBJ1-2, is SAVISQKPSRDICQRGTSLTIQCQVDSQVTMMFWYRQQPGQSLTLIATANQGSEATYESGFVIDKFPISRPNLTFSTLTVSNMSPEDSSIYLCSAGDNSYGYTFGSGTRLTVV.

The chain uses TRBV29-1 and TRBJ2-5, with a tentative D call TRBD2 (5 bases). Trimming stripped 8 bases from V and 5 bases from J, with 15 bases between. Germline V CDR1 and CDR2: SQVTM, ANQGSEA. The CDR3 loop spans 12 amino acids. The CDR3 bases are TGCAGCACCCGATCTCGCGGGGAGACCCAGTACTTC. It codes for CSTRSRGETQYF.

This clone was detected once. V gene TRBV6-5 combines with J gene TRBJ2-1, with TRBD1 identical over 7 bases. The CDR3 is 15 amino acids. Germline values: CDR1 MNHEY, CDR2 SVGAGI. V shed 8 bases, J shed 4 bases, and the junction held 11 bases outside the gene matches. CDR3 residues: CASGKGAPLYNEQFF. CDR3 DNA: TGTGCCAGCGGGAAGGGGGCCCCTTTATACAATGAGCAGTTCTTC.